A selection of T cell receptor beta chains follows, all from one sample in a study of T cell responses to AZD1222 COVID-19 vaccine. Method: immunoSEQ multiplex PCR; TCRdb's copy keeps in-frame clones and lacks some. The data show about 150,000 clones, approximately 94% seen once. Sequenced material: peripheral blood, taken on day 0 of AZD1222 vaccination. The origin of the receptors is an adult in good health. The CDR3 runs from the conserved cysteine through the conserved F or W. Each record gives: V gene, J gene, CDR3 protein.

TRBV5-8	TRBJ2-3	CASSSRDPRIDTQYF
TRBV7-2	TRBJ2-3	CASSLETTHTDTQYF
TRBV6-4	TRBJ2-3	CASSEGDARLALKDTQYF
TRBV5-1	TRBJ1-6	CASSLWTGDNSPLHF
TRBV6-2/TRBV6-3	TRBJ2-1	CASSYGVAHNEQFF
TRBV6-5	TRBJ2-3	CASSYTGAGTDTQYF
TRBV6-5	TRBJ1-5	CASRTGTGPNQPQHF
TRBV7-3	TRBJ2-1	CASSPTQKGLAGGQYNEQFF
TRBV2	TRBJ2-2	CASIETSGSAGELFF
TRBV4-1	TRBJ1-3	CASSARDSLYSGNTIYF
TRBV9	TRBJ1-2	CASSDTGTQLGGYTF
TRBV4-2	TRBJ1-2	CASAGQAYGYTF
TRBV7-2	TRBJ2-3	CASSLLGSSLDTQYF
TRBV7-9	TRBJ2-1	CASSVVGGGGNEQFF
TRBV5-1	TRBJ1-4	CASSDGQGHSTNEKLFF
TRBV11-2	TRBJ1-1	CASSSNRGFVNTEAFF
TRBV2	TRBJ2-3	CARGTSGSTDTQYF
TRBV19	TRBJ1-5	CASSPTAGAFSNQPQHF
TRBV28	TRBJ1-6	CASSFPYPRAPLHF
TRBV2	TRBJ2-1	CASRALGGTYNEQFF
TRBV6-2/TRBV6-3	TRBJ1-4	CASSSSTGANEKLFF
TRBV28	TRBJ1-1	CASEGTGGYYTEAFF
TRBV5-4	TRBJ2-3	CASSDFLGGTSADF
TRBV11-3	TRBJ2-2	CASSLDWHTGELFF
TRBV4-3	TRBJ1-2	CASSPGTERTNYGYTF
TRBV4-1	TRBJ2-1	CASSQGRGDSYNEQFF
TRBV7-8	TRBJ1-4	CASSLDATNEKLFF
TRBV6-5	TRBJ1-1	CASSYAGPNTEAFF
TRBV5-4	TRBJ1-2	CASSLGGRGNYGYTF
TRBV9	TRBJ2-2	CASRETSGNTGELFF
TRBV3-1/TRBV3-2	TRBJ2-1	CASSSSGRSYNEQFF
TRBV16	TRBJ1-5	CASSQRAPTRVDPQHF
TRBV6-4	TRBJ1-1	CASSEQGTGTEAFF
TRBV6-5	TRBJ1-2	CASSYRRGLGYTF
TRBV29-1	TRBJ2-5	CSVGLRETQYF
TRBV30	TRBJ2-5	CAWRLAGDYQETQYF
TRBV5-4	TRBJ1-2	CASSLQTVERLGYTF
TRBV18	TRBJ1-5	CASSGPGNSNQPQHF